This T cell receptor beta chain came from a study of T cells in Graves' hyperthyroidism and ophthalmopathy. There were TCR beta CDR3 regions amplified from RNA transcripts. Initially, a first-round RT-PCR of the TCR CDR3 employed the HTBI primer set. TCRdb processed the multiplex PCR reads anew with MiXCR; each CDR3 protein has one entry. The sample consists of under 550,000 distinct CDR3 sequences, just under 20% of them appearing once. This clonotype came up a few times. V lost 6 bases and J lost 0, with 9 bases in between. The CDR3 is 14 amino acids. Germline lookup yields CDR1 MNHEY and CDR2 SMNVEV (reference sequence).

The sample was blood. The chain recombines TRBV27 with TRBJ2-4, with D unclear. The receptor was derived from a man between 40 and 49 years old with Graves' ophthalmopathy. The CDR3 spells CASRASGAKNIQYF. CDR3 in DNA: TGTGCCAGCAGGGCTTCAGGAGCCAAAAACATTCAGTACTTC.